This is a list of T cell receptor beta chains from one sample in a study of Graves' ophthalmopathy and Graves' hyperthyroidism. Each CDR3 protein gets one entry after TCRdb re-called the multiplex PCR reads with MiXCR. Among around 590,000 distinct CDR3 sequences, roughly 40% were seen once, and the ten largest hold about 4.6%. The sample consisted of peripheral blood or thyroid tissue (not recorded which). These receptor sequences come from an adult man with Graves' hyperthyroidism. Both conserved end residues are part of each CDR3. D genes are given only for firm matches. Clone size is stated in some rows and not others, as once, few, many or a class when expanded.

>15|TRBJ2-5|TRBV5-6|once|NA
CASSSTGLYQETQHF
TGTGCCAGTAGCTCGACAGGCTTGTACCAAGAGACCCAGCACTTC
>14|TRBJ1-5|TRBV4-1|NA|NA
CASSQMAGSQPQHF
TGCGCCAGCAGCCAAATGGCTGGGAGCCAGCCCCAGCATTTT
>15|TRBJ1-2|TRBV29-1|NA|TRBD1
CAWDPGQGSFYGYTF
TGTGCCTGGGACCCGGGACAGGGTTCGTTCTATGGCTACACCTTC
>15|TRBJ2-7|TRBV7-2|many|TRBD1
CASSLTGKSSYEQYF
TGTGCCAGCAGCCTGACAGGGAAGAGCTCCTACGAGCAGTACTTC
>15|TRBJ2-1|TRBV20-1|once|NA
CSAAAAESSYNEQFF
TGCAGTGCCGCAGCTGCGGAGAGCTCCTACAATGAGCAGTTCTTC
>14|TRBJ2-3|TRBV29-1|NA|TRBD1
CSVGDRGRTDTQYF
TGCAGCGTCGGAGACAGGGGTCGCACAGATACGCAGTATTTT
>15|TRBJ2-2|TRBV7-2|many|TRBD2
CASSLSGETVGELFF
TGTGCCAGCAGCCTAAGCGGGGAAACGGTCGGGGAGCTGTTTTTT
>13|TRBJ1-1|TRBV11-2|many|NA
CASSLGGSSQAFF
TGTGCCAGCAGCTTGGGGGGTTCATCTCAAGCTTTCTTT
>15|TRBJ2-2|TRBV2|NA|NA
CASSPRRSGTGELFF
TGTGCCAGCTCACCACGTAGGTCCGGTACCGGGGAGCTGTTTTTT
>15|TRBJ2-5|TRBV6-5|many|NA
CASSRSGTKLETQYF
TGTGCCAGCAGTCGGTCCGGGACAAAGTTAGAGACCCAGTACTTC
>13|TRBJ2-3|TRBV7-2|NA|NA
CASSSRVTDTQYF
TGTGCCAGCAGCTCCAGGGTTACAGATACGCAGTATTTT
>13|TRBJ2-7|TRBV7-9|NA|NA
CASSLGGNYGRYF
TGTGCCAGCAGCCTCGGTGGCAACTACGGGCGGTACTTC
>14|TRBJ2-5|TRBV29-1|NA|NA
CSVDSADTQVAQYF
TGCAGCGTTGATTCGGCTGACACCCAAGTGGCCCAGTACTTC
>14|TRBJ2-7|TRBV10-1|many|TRBD1
CASSSTGTGVEQYF
TGCGCCAGCAGTTCCACCGGGACAGGGGTCGAGCAGTACTTC
>15|TRBJ1-6|TRBV7-9|NA|TRBD1
CASSAGTGMNSPLHF
TGTGCCAGCAGCGCCGGGACAGGTATGAATTCACCCCTCCACTTT
>13|TRBJ1-6|TRBV29-1|NA|TRBD1
CALAGTGGSPLHF
TGTGCCTTGGCGGGGACAGGAGGGTCACCCCTCCACTTT
>13|TRBJ1-1|TRBV6-4|many|TRBD1
CASSAGQGEAAFF
TGTGCCAGCAGTGCGGGGCAGGGGGAGGCAGCTTTCTTT
>14|TRBJ2-5|TRBV28|few|TRBD1
CASSYTGARETQYF
TGTGCCAGCAGCTATACAGGGGCCAGGGAGACCCAGTACTTC
>14|TRBJ2-5|TRBV6-1|many|NA
CASSNGPLRETQYF
TGTGCCAGCAGCAACGGACCACTCAGGGAGACCCAGTACTTC
>12|TRBJ1-2|TRBV2|NA|NA
CASTIPGLDYTF
TGTGCCAGCACCATCCCGGGGCTAGACTACACCTTC
>14|TRBJ1-5|TRBV6-1|many|NA
CASTLGPPNQPQHF
TGTGCCAGCACCCTAGGACCCCCGAATCAGCCCCAGCATTTT
>14|TRBJ1-4|TRBV24-1|NA|TRBD1
CAKGTGDSNEKLFF
TGTGCCAAGGGGACAGGGGACAGTAATGAAAAACTGTTTTTT
>17|TRBJ2-3|TRBV25-1|few|TRBD1
CASSGGVDRGRTDTQYF
TGTGCCAGCAGTGGGGGCGTGGACAGGGGGCGGACAGATACGCAGTATTTT
>15|TRBJ2-7|TRBV9|NA|TRBD2
CASSVEGTSDSEQYF
TGTGCCAGCAGCGTAGAGGGGACTAGCGATAGCGAGCAGTACTTC
>13|TRBJ2-2|TRBV20-1|many|NA
CSAHSEGNGELFF
TGCAGTGCTCACTCGGAGGGCAACGGGGAGCTGTTTTTT
>16|TRBJ2-5|TRBV20-1|NA|TRBD1
CSARRSWSGGEETQYF
TGCAGTGCTAGACGATCCTGGTCAGGGGGCGAGGAGACCCAGTACTTC
>14|TRBJ2-6|TRBV29-1|NA|NA
CSVVGSSGANVLTF
TGCAGCGTTGTCGGAAGCTCTGGGGCCAACGTCCTGACTTTC
>16|TRBJ2-2|TRBV19|many|TRBD2
CASSTASGRNTGELFF
TGTGCCAGTAGTACGGCTAGCGGGAGGAACACCGGGGAGCTGTTTTTT
>15|TRBJ1-1|TRBV19|many|TRBD1
CASSALGQGGTEAFF
TGTGCCAGTAGTGCGCTTGGACAGGGGGGAACTGAAGCTTTCTTT
>12|TRBJ1-2|TRBV6-5|NA|NA
CASTPRSGGYTF
TGTGCCAGCACCCCGAGGTCAGGGGGCTACACCTTC
>14|TRBJ2-5|TRBV20-1|NA|NA
CSASKAGDQETQYF
TGCAGTGCTAGTAAGGCTGGGGACCAAGAGACCCAGTACTTC
>14|TRBJ2-3|TRBV15|few|NA
CATSRQGLTDTQYF
TGTGCCACCAGCAGACAGGGGCTCACAGATACGCAGTATTTT
>15|TRBJ1-6|TRBV5-8|many|NA
CASSLVRGSGAPLHF
TGTGCCAGCAGCTTGGTCAGGGGTAGCGGAGCACCCCTCCACTTT
>16|TRBJ2-5|TRBV5-1|many|NA
CASSLYKTSLAETQYF
TGCGCCAGCAGCTTGTATAAGACATCTCTCGCGGAGACCCAGTACTTC
>16|TRBJ1-3|TRBV4-3|few|TRBD1
CASSQTGTVSGNTIYF
TGCGCCAGCAGCCAAACCGGGACAGTCTCTGGAAACACCATATATTTT
>14|TRBJ2-3|TRBV19|NA|NA
CASSIGQPTDTQYF
TGTGCCAGTAGTATTGGTCAGCCCACAGATACGCAGTATTTT